Below, one T cell receptor beta chain is given with its context. What it binds is unknown. The V gene end was trimmed by 2 bases and the J gene end by 2 bases; junction bases not matched to a gene: 3. CDR3 size: 15 residues. CDR1 and CDR2 from the germline V gene are LGHNA and YNFKEQ. The sample comes from a study of cytomegalovirus exposure and HLA in healthy donors. Primers: 60 Vbeta forward and 13 Jbeta reverse. Generated by immunoSEQ multiplex PCR, the TCRdb table keeps only in-frame clones and is missing some. Of approximately 210,000 clones in the sample, about three quarters were seen once. Study-level findings and limits: The study dropped some indistinguishable V segments, TRBV6-2 and TRBV6-3 among them.

The chain combines TRBV4-2 with TRBJ2-7; 10 bases agree with TRBD1. The sequence was collected from a woman aged 25-40 years in good health and CMV-seropositive. The sequenced sample was PBMCs. The CDR3 loop reads CASSQPGTGAYEQYF. CDR3 coding DNA: TGTGCCAGCAGCCAACCCGGGACAGGGGCCTACGAGCAGTACTTC.